The source of this T cell receptor (beta chain) is a study of T cells in Graves' hyperthyroidism and ophthalmopathy (dated by TCRdb to the late 2010s). Concerning the study at large: TCR V-J signatures able to tell the groups apart were searched for in a discovery cohort of 100 patients, of whom around 43 had Graves' ophthalmopathy and more than 55 had stable Graves' hyperthyroidism. Prospective prediction of ophthalmopathy was tested in an independent validation cohort consisting of about 20 hyperthyroidism patients and more than 15 patients who later progressed to ophthalmopathy. The 100 discovery patients were divided at random into training and test sets in a 7:3 ratio. Thyroid tissue and blood T-cell repertoires from more than five Graves' hyperthyroidism patients were also compared in the study. Once sampling was done, hyperthyroidism patients were given methimazole at a starting dose of 30 mg daily, whereas ophthalmopathy patients were given high-dose intravenous methylprednisolone. According to the paper, TCR Vbeta CDR3 sequencing was carried out on 135 peripheral blood samples, which came from 40 to 45 ophthalmopathy, some 73 hyperthyroidism and approximately 17 progressor patients. The research as a whole found: Most expanded thyroid clonotypes (frequency above 0.001) were also found in blood, which suggests that blood repertoires may mirror thyroid immune responses. Ophthalmopathy was separated from stable hyperthyroidism by a 13 V-J signature model, with 85% to 90% sensitivity and about 81% specificity obtained in cross-validation and 80%/75% obtained in testing. No statistical method was used to fix the sample size in advance, and group allocation was not hidden from the investigators. In validation, progression to ophthalmopathy was predicted by the model with 70.59% sensitivity and roughly 72% specificity, a median of about 6 months before onset.

The study excluded patients with uncontrolled infections, other autoimmune diseases, pregnancy or lactation. Diagnoses relied on clinical symptoms, serum thyroxine and TRAb, thyroid ultrasound and orbital computed tomography. Total RNA was extracted with Trizol reagent, and quality was checked on an Agilent 2100 Bioanalyzer. The TCR beta CDR3 regions were amplified from the RNA transcripts. The first round of RT-PCR for the TCR CDR3 was performed with the HTBI primer set and the Qiagen OneStep RT-PCR kit. Libraries were constructed in a second round of multiplex PCR, after which size selection and purification were performed. The libraries were sequenced on an Illumina HiSeq2000 using paired-end 100 bp reads. Processing in the source paper ran as follows. SOAPnuke was used to process the raw data, throwing out any read that contained adapters or uncalled bases, had a mean Phred below 15, or lacked an exact constant-primer or identifier match. COPE v1.2.5 was used to merge the high-quality paired reads, and each unique nucleotide sequence was defined as a clonotype. MiTCR v1.1 was used to align the clonotypes against IMGT TRBV, TRBD and TRBJ reference segments. Only V-J combinations with frequency above 0.0001, covering approximately 99% of repertoires, were analysed. A TCS score was defined as the ratio of F50 (clonal expansion) to E x V (chaos), with BLOSUM62-based TCRdist applied between CDR3 peptides within each V-J. Welch's t-statistics and random forest reduced fewer than 600 V-J features to 13, which were used in a naive Bayes classifier (R e1071). Thyroid-blood repertoire similarity was quantified with the Morisita-Horn index. The public reads were run again by TCRdb, first through fastp at Q25 and then through MiXCR, and only productive beta chains were kept. CDR3 protein sequences are deduplicated, and each keeps its most common genes and DNA. The V and J calls reflect TCRdb's pipeline rather than the authors' work. The sample profile shows about 700,000 distinct CDR3 sequences; 45% of them were found once. Approximately 7.2% of the sample is taken by the ten largest.

This clonotype was found a few times. Its recognized antigen is unknown. Per-base qualities were not stored, and no clone one base away is much larger. From a lookup of the germline V gene, CDR1 and CDR2 are SGHVS and FNYEAQ. V is shortened by 3 bases, J by 1 base, and the region joining them spans 13 bases. The CDR3 measures 16 amino acids from cysteine to phenylalanine. Only the CDR3 DNA stays, 48 bases, in frame from base 1. Sequenced: peripheral blood or thyroid tissue (not recorded which). Recombination linked TRBV7-6 to TRBJ1-3, with TRBD1 as a weak D call on 5 bases. This receptor was obtained from an adult man with Graves' disease, either hyperthyroidism or ophthalmopathy (not recorded which). The CDR3 corresponds to CASSLEGLRSGNTIYF. The nucleotide sequence reads TGTGCCAGCAGCTTGGAGGGACTTCGGTCTGGAAACACCATATATTTT. When the CDR3 is completed using the reference TRBV7-6 and TRBJ1-3 genes on either side, the full variable domain is GAGVSQSPRYKVTKRGQDVALRCDPISGHVSLYWYRQALGQGPEFLTYFNYEAQQDKSGLPNDRFSAERPEGSISTLTIQRTEQRDSAMYRCASSLEGLRSGNTIYFGEGSWLTVV.